These T cell receptor beta chains were read from a single sample in a study of T-cell reconstitution after alpha-beta-depleted transplantation in children. A single record per CDR3 protein comes from TCRdb applying MiXCR to the PCR reads. The repertoire holds some 840,000 distinct CDR3 sequences, roughly 15% seen once, with 5% in the top ten. Source: PBMCs, mostly from graft donor cells, taken 360 days after TCRalphabeta/CD19-depleted stem cell transplant. These receptor sequences come from a male patient younger than 18 who had a stem cell transplant for acute lymphoblastic leukemia, so the T cells may come from the graft donor. The CDR3 runs from the conserved cysteine through the conserved F or W. A D gene is named only where the DNA matches it firmly. Some rows have no size entry. The others give once, few or many, or a class for an expanded clone.

D gene: TRBD1
J gene: TRBJ1-2
clone size: -
V gene: TRBV29-1
CDR3 DNA: TGCAGCGTTGACAGGGGGCGCCGCTATGGCTACACCTTC
CDR3 protein: CSVDRGRRYGYTF

D gene: TRBD1
J gene: TRBJ2-2
clone size: few
V gene: TRBV27
CDR3 DNA: TGTGCCAGCAGACCGCAGGGGGCCGGGGAGCTGTTTTTT
CDR3 protein: CASRPQGAGELFF

D gene: -
J gene: TRBJ2-1
clone size: -
V gene: TRBV19
CDR3 DNA: TGTGCCAGTAGTATTATCTTAAGGGGATACAATGAGCAGTTCTTC
CDR3 protein: CASSIILRGYNEQFF

D gene: -
J gene: TRBJ1-1
clone size: few
V gene: TRBV4-1
CDR3 DNA: TGCGCCAGCAGCCACCCCAGGGGCTCTGATATGAACACTGAAGCTTTCTTT
CDR3 protein: CASSHPRGSDMNTEAFF

D gene: -
J gene: TRBJ2-1
clone size: few
V gene: TRBV3-1
CDR3 DNA: TGTGCCAGCAGCCAAGATAAACGGGAGCAGTTCTTC
CDR3 protein: CASSQDKREQFF

D gene: TRBD1
J gene: TRBJ2-5
clone size: few
V gene: TRBV9
CDR3 DNA: TGTGCCAGCAGCGCGAGGGACAGGGGATGGGAGACCCAGTACTTC
CDR3 protein: CASSARDRGWETQYF

D gene: -
J gene: TRBJ2-7
clone size: -
V gene: TRBV9
CDR3 DNA: TGTGCCAGCAGTGGTGACCCGACCTCCTACGAGCAGTACTTC
CDR3 protein: CASSGDPTSYEQYF

D gene: TRBD2
J gene: TRBJ2-1
clone size: -
V gene: TRBV3-1
CDR3 DNA: TGTGCCAGCAGCCAATCGGAGACTAGCGGTTACAATGAGCAGTTCTTC
CDR3 protein: CASSQSETSGYNEQFF

D gene: -
J gene: TRBJ2-7
clone size: -
V gene: TRBV11-2
CDR3 DNA: TGTGCCAGCAGTTTAAACACAGGGAAGGGCGAGCAGTACTTC
CDR3 protein: CASSLNTGKGEQYF

D gene: -
J gene: TRBJ2-3
clone size: -
V gene: TRBV9
CDR3 DNA: TGTGCCAGCAGCGCAGCAGAGGAAGGAGGGCCAGATACGCAGTATTTT
CDR3 protein: CASSAAEEGGPDTQYF

D gene: -
J gene: TRBJ2-6
clone size: few
V gene: TRBV28
CDR3 DNA: TGTGCCAGCAGTTTATTGGCGTCTGAGGCCAACGTCCTGACTTTC
CDR3 protein: CASSLLASEANVLTF

D gene: TRBD2
J gene: TRBJ2-4
clone size: few
V gene: TRBV6-5
CDR3 DNA: TGTGCCAGCAGTTATCTACTAGCGGGAGTCGGCGGGGAAAACATTCAGTACTTC
CDR3 protein: CASSYLLAGVGGENIQYF

D gene: -
J gene: TRBJ2-7
clone size: few
V gene: TRBV5-1
CDR3 DNA: TGCGCCAGCAGGGACAGTGCGTCCAACGAGCAGTACTTC
CDR3 protein: CASRDSASNEQYF

D gene: TRBD2
J gene: TRBJ2-5
clone size: -
V gene: TRBV2
CDR3 DNA: TGTGCCAGCAAGCCGGGAGGGGGTGAGACCCAGTACTTC
CDR3 protein: CASKPGGGETQYF

D gene: -
J gene: TRBJ2-4
clone size: few
V gene: TRBV12-3/TRBV12-4
CDR3 DNA: TGTGCCAGCAGCCTGACGGGGGCGCAAGCCAAAAACATTCAGTACTTC
CDR3 protein: CASSLTGAQAKNIQYF

D gene: TRBD1
J gene: TRBJ2-1
clone size: -
V gene: TRBV7-6
CDR3 DNA: TGTGCCAGCAGCTCGAAAGGGACAGGGCACCACAATGAGCAGTTCTTC
CDR3 protein: CASSSKGTGHHNEQFF

D gene: TRBD1
J gene: TRBJ1-4
clone size: few
V gene: TRBV6-5
CDR3 DNA: TGTGCCAGCAGTTACGGGACAGGTCTTAATGAAAAACTGTTTTTT
CDR3 protein: CASSYGTGLNEKLFF

D gene: -
J gene: TRBJ1-4
clone size: -
V gene: TRBV20-1
CDR3 DNA: TGCAGTGCTAGGATGGGGCAATGGGGGGGCCAAGGCGGAAGAGAAAAACTGTTTTTT
CDR3 protein: CSARMGQWGGQGGREKLFF

D gene: TRBD2
J gene: TRBJ2-1
clone size: many
V gene: TRBV7-9
CDR3 DNA: TGTGCCAGCAGCTCCAGTCCAGCGGGAGTCTCCAATGAGCAGTTCTTC
CDR3 protein: CASSSSPAGVSNEQFF

D gene: TRBD2
J gene: TRBJ2-3
clone size: -
V gene: TRBV7-3
CDR3 DNA: TGTGCCAGCAGCTTAAGTCCGGGGGGGGCCCTCACAGATACGCAGTATTTT
CDR3 protein: CASSLSPGGALTDTQYF

D gene: -
J gene: TRBJ2-3
clone size: few
V gene: TRBV6-5
CDR3 DNA: TGTGCCAGCAGTTACGGGCGGAGAGGCACAGATACGCAGTATTTT
CDR3 protein: CASSYGRRGTDTQYF

D gene: TRBD1
J gene: TRBJ1-2
clone size: few
V gene: TRBV10-3
CDR3 DNA: TGTGCCATCGGGACAGGGAATAACTATGGCTACACCTTC
CDR3 protein: CAIGTGNNYGYTF

D gene: TRBD2
J gene: TRBJ2-1
clone size: -
V gene: TRBV10-3
CDR3 DNA: TGTGCCATCAGTGAGTCAAATGGACTAGCGGGACTTAATGAGCAGTTCTTC
CDR3 protein: CAISESNGLAGLNEQFF

D gene: -
J gene: TRBJ2-3
clone size: many
V gene: TRBV29-1
CDR3 DNA: TGCAGCGTTGTGGGCAGGGCCACAGATACGCAGTATTTT
CDR3 protein: CSVVGRATDTQYF

D gene: -
J gene: TRBJ2-4
clone size: -
V gene: TRBV12-3/TRBV12-4
CDR3 DNA: TGTGCCAGCAAGTGGGTTGGAGGGAACATTCAGTACTTC
CDR3 protein: CASKWVGGNIQYF

D gene: TRBD2
J gene: TRBJ2-1
clone size: few
V gene: TRBV9
CDR3 DNA: TGTGCCAGCAGCGCCCGGACTAGCGGGACGTACAATGAGCAGTTCTTC
CDR3 protein: CASSARTSGTYNEQFF

D gene: -
J gene: TRBJ2-2
clone size: many
V gene: TRBV11-2
CDR3 DNA: TGTGCCAGCAGCTTAGGATGGAAGCTGTTTTTT
CDR3 protein: CASSLGWKLFF

D gene: TRBD1
J gene: TRBJ1-6
clone size: -
V gene: TRBV6-5
CDR3 DNA: TGTGCCAGCAGTTACGGTCCGACAGGGTATAATTCACCCCTCCACTTT
CDR3 protein: CASSYGPTGYNSPLHF

D gene: TRBD2
J gene: TRBJ2-1
clone size: many
V gene: TRBV7-6
CDR3 DNA: TGTGCCAGCAGTGCCCTAGCCGCGACTAGCGTCTACAATGAGCAGTTCTTC
CDR3 protein: CASSALAATSVYNEQFF

D gene: TRBD2
J gene: TRBJ2-1
clone size: -
V gene: TRBV7-3
CDR3 DNA: TGTGCCAGCAGCCCAGCTAGCGGGGCCTACAATGAGCAGTTCTTC
CDR3 protein: CASSPASGAYNEQFF

D gene: TRBD1
J gene: TRBJ2-1
clone size: -
V gene: TRBV12-5
CDR3 DNA: TGTGCTAGTGGTTTGGCCCCAAAGGGACAGAGGGTGGGGAATGAGCAGTTCTTC
CDR3 protein: CASGLAPKGQRVGNEQFF

D gene: -
J gene: TRBJ2-3
clone size: many
V gene: TRBV5-1
CDR3 DNA: TGCGCCAGCAGCTTTCCAACAGATACGCAGTATTTT
CDR3 protein: CASSFPTDTQYF

D gene: -
J gene: TRBJ2-2
clone size: -
V gene: TRBV5-1
CDR3 DNA: TGCGCCACCGAGGAGGGGACCGGGGAGCTGTTTTTT
CDR3 protein: CATEEGTGELFF

D gene: TRBD1
J gene: TRBJ2-2
clone size: few
V gene: TRBV11-1
CDR3 DNA: TGTGCCAGCAGCCCTTTACCCGGACAGGGAAGGTTTGTCGACACCGGGGAGCTGTTTTTT
CDR3 protein: CASSPLPGQGRFVDTGELFF

D gene: TRBD2
J gene: TRBJ2-2
clone size: many
V gene: TRBV5-1
CDR3 DNA: TGCGCCAGCAGCTTGCGGCTAGCGGGAGACACCGGGGAGCTGTTTTTT
CDR3 protein: CASSLRLAGDTGELFF

D gene: -
J gene: TRBJ2-7
clone size: few
V gene: TRBV5-1
CDR3 DNA: TGCGCCAGCAGCCCGGAGTTCTGGACTCCCTACGAGCAGTACTTC
CDR3 protein: CASSPEFWTPYEQYF

D gene: -
J gene: TRBJ2-5
clone size: few
V gene: TRBV29-1
CDR3 DNA: TGCAGCGTTGAAGATCATGGACAGCAAGAGACCCAGTACTTC
CDR3 protein: CSVEDHGQQETQYF

D gene: TRBD2
J gene: TRBJ2-7
clone size: -
V gene: TRBV14
CDR3 DNA: TGTGCCAGCAGCCAAGGGCCGGGATGGTTAGCGGGATGGTACGAGCAGTACTTC
CDR3 protein: CASSQGPGWLAGWYEQYF

D gene: -
J gene: TRBJ2-2
clone size: -
V gene: TRBV7-9
CDR3 DNA: TGTGCCAGCAGCTTATCGCGGTTAAACACCGGGGAGCTGTTTTTT
CDR3 protein: CASSLSRLNTGELFF

D gene: TRBD2
J gene: TRBJ2-1
clone size: -
V gene: TRBV19
CDR3 DNA: TGTGCCAGTAGTATAGGACTAGCGGACGTTTCGGCCAATGAGCAGTTCTTC
CDR3 protein: CASSIGLADVSANEQFF

D gene: TRBD1
J gene: TRBJ1-5
clone size: -
V gene: TRBV5-4
CDR3 DNA: TGTGCCAGCAGCCGGATGGGACAGGGGGGAAATCAGCCCCAGCATTTT
CDR3 protein: CASSRMGQGGNQPQHF

D gene: TRBD2
J gene: TRBJ2-1
clone size: -
V gene: TRBV6-1
CDR3 DNA: TGTGCCAGCAGCCGACTAGCGGGTGGGGAAAACCATGAGCAGTTCTTC
CDR3 protein: CASSRLAGGENHEQFF

D gene: TRBD1
J gene: TRBJ2-7
clone size: -
V gene: TRBV29-1
CDR3 DNA: TGCAGCGTTGCTCCTTTTAGACAGGGATCCTACGAGCAGTACTTC
CDR3 protein: CSVAPFRQGSYEQYF

D gene: TRBD1
J gene: TRBJ1-2
clone size: -
V gene: TRBV27
CDR3 DNA: TGTGCCAGCAGCTATGCAGGGGGCTTAGGCTACACCTTC
CDR3 protein: CASSYAGGLGYTF

D gene: -
J gene: TRBJ2-1
clone size: many
V gene: TRBV20-1
CDR3 DNA: TGCAGTGCTAGAGACCGTCTGCACAATGAGCAGTTCTTC
CDR3 protein: CSARDRLHNEQFF

D gene: -
J gene: TRBJ1-1
clone size: few
V gene: TRBV12-3/TRBV12-4
CDR3 DNA: TGTGCCAGCAGTTTAGGGGCCGGGGTTTTGGACACTGAAGCTTTCTTT
CDR3 protein: CASSLGAGVLDTEAFF

D gene: -
J gene: TRBJ2-4
clone size: many
V gene: TRBV4-1
CDR3 DNA: TGCGCCAGCAGCCCGACCCCAAGGTTAGAAAACATTCAGTACTTC
CDR3 protein: CASSPTPRLENIQYF

D gene: -
J gene: TRBJ2-7
clone size: few
V gene: TRBV29-1
CDR3 DNA: TGCAGCGTTCGATGGGACTCTTTTAGCTCCTACGAGCAGTACTTC
CDR3 protein: CSVRWDSFSSYEQYF

D gene: TRBD1
J gene: TRBJ2-2
clone size: many
V gene: TRBV9
CDR3 DNA: TGTGCCAGCAGCTCCAGGGGGCCAGGCGGGGAGCTGTTTTTT
CDR3 protein: CASSSRGPGGELFF

D gene: -
J gene: TRBJ2-4
clone size: -
V gene: TRBV20-1
CDR3 DNA: TGCAGTGCCATACACTTAACCAAAAACATTCAGTACTTC
CDR3 protein: CSAIHLTKNIQYF

D gene: -
J gene: TRBJ2-7
clone size: -
V gene: TRBV11-1
CDR3 DNA: TGTACCAGCAGCTTGCGGGACAGACTTAACTTC
CDR3 protein: CTSSLRDRLNF

D gene: -
J gene: TRBJ2-7
clone size: -
V gene: TRBV15
CDR3 DNA: TGTGCCACCAGCAGAGCCCCTTCGAGGCAGGAGCAGTACTTC
CDR3 protein: CATSRAPSRQEQYF

D gene: TRBD2
J gene: TRBJ2-3
clone size: few
V gene: TRBV27
CDR3 DNA: TGTGCCAGCAGTTTGGCCGGGACTAGTCGATACACAGATACGCAGTATTTT
CDR3 protein: CASSLAGTSRYTDTQYF

D gene: -
J gene: TRBJ2-7
clone size: -
V gene: TRBV29-1
CDR3 DNA: TGCAGCGTTGAAACGGGTATCCTGTACGAGCAGTACTTC
CDR3 protein: CSVETGILYEQYF

D gene: TRBD2
J gene: TRBJ2-5
clone size: -
V gene: TRBV3-1
CDR3 DNA: TGTGCCAGCAGCCCCATAGCGGGAGTAGAGACCCAGTACTTC
CDR3 protein: CASSPIAGVETQYF

D gene: -
J gene: TRBJ2-7
clone size: many
V gene: TRBV20-1
CDR3 DNA: TGCAGTGCTATGGCAGACTACGAGCAGTACTTC
CDR3 protein: CSAMADYEQYF

D gene: -
J gene: TRBJ1-1
clone size: -
V gene: TRBV15
CDR3 DNA: TGTGCCACCCTCCAGGGACCTAACACTGAAGCTTTCTTT
CDR3 protein: CATLQGPNTEAFF

D gene: TRBD2
J gene: TRBJ2-7
clone size: -
V gene: TRBV27
CDR3 DNA: TGTGCCAGCAGTCAGCGACTAGCGGGAGGTGTGGGCGAGCAGTACTTC
CDR3 protein: CASSQRLAGGVGEQYF

D gene: -
J gene: TRBJ2-5
clone size: few
V gene: TRBV27
CDR3 DNA: TGTGCCAGTGGAGGTAGCGGTCAAGAGACCCAGTACTTC
CDR3 protein: CASGGSGQETQYF

D gene: TRBD1
J gene: TRBJ2-7
clone size: -
V gene: TRBV10-3
CDR3 DNA: TGTGCCATCAGTGAGAACGACAGGGGGACCTACGAGCAGTACTTC
CDR3 protein: CAISENDRGTYEQYF